One and the same sample provided the 17 T cell receptor beta chains below, sequenced in a study of T-cell reconstitution after alpha-beta-depleted transplantation in children. Unique molecular identifiers were used to barcode this TCRbeta library. TCRdb fed the PCR reads into MiXCR, producing one record per CDR3 protein. Among approximately 640,000 distinct CDR3 sequences listed, around 16% were seen once. This material consisted of PBMCs from the stem cell graft donor, taken from the stem cell graft. The receptor source for this set is a human donor who donated a stem cell graft to a child with acute myeloid leukemia.

Remarks on this clonotype: This could be a read error, since a much larger clone is one nucleotide away. V is TRBV20-1 and J is TRBJ1-1, with 8 bases identical to TRBD1. The CDR3 covers 13 residues. V dropped 0 bases and J dropped 7; count of bases not matched to a gene: 4. Germline-derived CDR1 and CDR2 are DFQATT and SNEGSKA (reference sequence). CDR3 region: CSARDRGQVEAFF. DNA for the CDR3: TGCAGTGCTAGAGACAGGGGGCAAGTTGAAGCTTTCTTT.

This clonotype showed up many times. V is TRBV20-1 and J is TRBJ2-5; TRBD2 agrees at 10 bases. The germline V gene encodes CDR1 DFQATT and CDR2 SNEGSKA (reference sequence). This CDR3 is 16 amino acids long. Trimming took 6 bases from V and 5 from J; bases not matched to a gene: 15. The CDR3 loop reads CSALLAGTPKRETQYF. CDR3 DNA: TGCAGTGCCTTACTAGCGGGGACCCCCAAGCGGGAGACCCAGTACTTC.

V usage is TRBV20-1 and J usage is TRBJ2-4; 11 bases fit TRBD2. Germline values: CDR1 DFQATT, CDR2 SNEGSKA (reference sequence). There are 18 residues in the CDR3. The V gene end was trimmed by 6 bases and the J gene end by 1 base; junction bases not matched to a gene: 14. This chain's CDR3 is CSAPSGGWVILAKNIQYF. For the CDR3, the DNA is TGCAGTGCACCTAGCGGGGGGTGGGTTATATTGGCCAAAAACATTCAGTACTTC.

The chain has TRBV14 and TRBJ2-7, with a tentative D call TRBD2 (6 bases). V lost 1 base and J lost 2, with 18 bases in between. The CDR3 has 17 residues. Germline CDR1 SGHDN, CDR2 FVKESK. CDR3 sequence reads: CASSQAGAGLRTYEQYF. The CDR3 DNA is TGTGCCAGCAGCCAAGCTGGGGCGGGGCTAAGGACCTACGAGCAGTACTTC.

This chain uses TRBV4-1 with TRBJ1-2, with TRBD1 identical over 10 bases. After removal of 7 bases from V and 5 bases from J, the junction contained 10 bases not matched to a gene. The germline CDR1 and CDR2 sequences are MGHRA and YSYEKL. The CDR3 is 15 amino acids. Here the CDR3 reads CASILIGTGVYGYTF. Written as DNA, the CDR3 is TGCGCCAGCATCTTAATTGGGACAGGGGTTTATGGCTACACCTTC.

About this clonotype: It may be a read error: a sequence one base away is much more abundant. This chain uses TRBV20-1 with TRBJ1-5; weak D call: TRBD1 (6 bases). Germline V lookup: CDR1 DFQATT, CDR2 SNEGSKA (reference sequence). V gave up 1 base and J gave up 1 base, with 11 bases separating them. The CDR3 spans 15 residues. CDR3 sequence: CSARVQGVSNQPQHF. The CDR3 DNA sequence: TGCAGTGCTAGAGTACAGGGTGTGAGCAATCAGCCCCAGCATTTT.

The chain joins TRBV18 to TRBJ1-2; D remains unclear. This CDR3 spans 13 amino acids. V was shortened by 6 bases and J by 4 bases, with 12 bases between the two germline ends. Germline V gene lookup returns CDR1 KGHSH and CDR2 LQKENI. Here the CDR3 DNA reads TGTGCCAGCTCGAACGAGGGCCGCTATGGCTACACCTTC. Amino acids: CASSNEGRYGYTF.

About this clonotype itself: One base away lies a much larger clone, so this may be a sequencing read error. The chain has TRBV6-5 and TRBJ1-2, with D possibly TRBD1 on 5 matching bases. From germline, CDR1 is MNHEY and CDR2 SVGAGI. The length of the CDR3 is 13 residues. The CDR3 nucleotides are TGTGCCAGCAGTTACGAGGCGGGGGATGGCTGCACCTTC. Its protein is CASSYEAGDGCTF.

The CDR3 region is CASSYSKLQGGGNQPQHF. CDR3 nucleotide sequence: TGTGCCAGCAGTTACTCGAAACTTCAGGGCGGGGGCAATCAGCCCCAGCATTTT. The chain recombines TRBV6-2 or TRBV6-3 with TRBJ1-5; tentative D call: TRBD1 (5 bases). The CDR3 consists of 18 residues. V lost 0 bases and J lost 2, with 17 bases in between. The germline V gene encodes CDR1 MNHEY and CDR2 SVGEGT.

This clonotype occurred many times. The chain recombines TRBV29-1 with TRBJ2-1, with D unclear. The V gene lost 1 base and the J gene lost 0 bases, with 7 bases spanning the gap. Germline loops: CDR1 SQVTM, CDR2 ANQGSEA. The CDR3 is made up of 14 amino acids. The CDR3 here is CSVEVGSSYNEQFF. CDR3 DNA sequence: TGCAGCGTTGAAGTGGGTAGCTCCTACAATGAGCAGTTCTTC.

The chain uses TRBV18 and TRBJ2-1, with D possibly being TRBD2 (6 bases). With 6 bases removed from V and 7 bases from J, the gap between germline ends came to 19 bases. Germline V lookup: CDR1 KGHSH, CDR2 LQKENI. The CDR3 length is 15 residues. The CDR3 nucleotides read TGTGCCAGCTCGCCCGGGCTAGCGCAAATTAATGAGCAGTTCTTC. It translates to CASSPGLAQINEQFF.

This clonotype has only a few counts. The chain employs TRBV10-1 and TRBJ2-7, with D tentatively TRBD1 (6 bases). The V end was cut by 6 bases, the J end by 5 bases, with 14 bases between. Germline V gene sequence: CDR1 WNHNN, CDR2 SYGVQD (reference sequence). This CDR3 has 13 amino acids. CDR3 region: CASRPTGFNEQYV. DNA for the CDR3: TGCGCCAGCAGACCTACAGGGTTTAACGAGCAGTACGTC.

In the case of this clonotype: A read error may account for a junction end that differs from germline. The V gene is TRBV29-1, the J gene TRBJ1-1, with D possibly being TRBD1 (5 bases). CDR1 SQVTM and CDR2 ANQGSEA come from the germline V gene. This CDR3 is built from 13 residues. CDR3 DNA sequence: TGCAGCGTGGGACTTTACATGAACACTCAAGCTTTCTTT. Amino acid sequence: CSVGLYMNTQAFF.

In its sample, this clonotype was seen many times. V and J are TRBV29-1 and TRBJ1-2; weak D call: TRBD1 (5 bases). Trimming removed 7 bases from V and 0 bases from J, with 18 bases in between. The CDR3 is 15 amino acids. Germline V gene lookup returns CDR1 SQVTM and CDR2 ANQGSEA. The CDR3 loop reads CSAGTSVAANYGYTF. CDR3 DNA: TGCAGCGCCGGGACCTCTGTTGCGGCTAACTATGGCTACACCTTC.

This clonotype was seen a handful of times. The chain has TRBV20-1 and TRBJ2-1; the match to TRBD2 covers 8 bases. CDR3 size: 16 residues. V dropped 3 bases and J dropped 6; count of bases not matched to a gene: 13. Germline V gene sequence: CDR1 DFQATT, CDR2 SNEGSKA (reference sequence). The CDR3 DNA reads TGCAGTGCTAGGCCACCTCTGGCGGGGGGATTCAATGAGCAGTTCTTC. Encoded protein: CSARPPLAGGFNEQFF.

The chain links TRBV2 to TRBJ2-2, with D hard to call. V dropped 6 bases and J dropped 5 bases, with 16 bases sitting between them. The CDR3 runs to 15 residues. From germline, CDR1 is SNHLY and CDR2 FYNNEI. This chain's CDR3 is CASSQDGVWTGELFF. CDR3 nucleotides: TGTGCCAGCAGCCAAGATGGGGTTTGGACCGGGGAGCTGTTTTTT.

This clonotype was seen ten or more times. The chain joins TRBV6-5 to TRBJ1-4; weak D call: TRBD1 (6 bases). The germline V and J ends were trimmed by 0 bases and 8 bases, with 13 bases remaining between them. The germline gives CDR1 MNHEY, CDR2 SVGAGI. This CDR3 is 15 amino acids long. CDR3: CASSYSPGAGEKLFF. As DNA, the CDR3 is TGTGCCAGCAGTTACTCGCCGGGGGCAGGAGAAAAACTGTTTTTT.